This T cell receptor (beta chain) was captured by sequencing in a study of technical replicates of blood from a handful of donors. Per germline, CDR1 MGHRA and CDR2 YSYEKL. J lost 4 bases, V lost 1 base, and 14 bases had no gene match. The CDR3 is 18 residues long. This table comes from immunoSEQ multiplex PCR, and its TCRdb copy is limited to in-frame clones, with some not included. The data hold approximately 73,000 clones, with around 92% observed a single time. This chain uses TRBV4-1 with TRBJ1-2; 8 bases map to TRBD1. This receptor was obtained from a human donor in good health. Sequencing was done on a sample of T cells isolated from PBMCs. The CDR3 nucleotides are TGCGCCAGCAGCCAAGTACCGGGACAGGTGCGGGCGGGCTATGGCTACACCTTC. This sequence encodes CASSQVPGQVRAGYGYTF.